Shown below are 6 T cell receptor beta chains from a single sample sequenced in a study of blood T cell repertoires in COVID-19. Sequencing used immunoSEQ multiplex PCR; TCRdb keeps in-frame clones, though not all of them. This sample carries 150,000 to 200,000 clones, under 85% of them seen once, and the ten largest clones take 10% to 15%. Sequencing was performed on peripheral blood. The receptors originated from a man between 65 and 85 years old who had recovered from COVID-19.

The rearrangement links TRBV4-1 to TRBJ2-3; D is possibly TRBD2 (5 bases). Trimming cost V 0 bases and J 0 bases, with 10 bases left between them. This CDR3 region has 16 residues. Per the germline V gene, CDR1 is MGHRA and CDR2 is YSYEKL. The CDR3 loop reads CASSQESSPSTDTQYF. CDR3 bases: TGCGCCAGCAGCCAAGAATCTAGCCCTAGCACAGATACGCAGTATTTT.

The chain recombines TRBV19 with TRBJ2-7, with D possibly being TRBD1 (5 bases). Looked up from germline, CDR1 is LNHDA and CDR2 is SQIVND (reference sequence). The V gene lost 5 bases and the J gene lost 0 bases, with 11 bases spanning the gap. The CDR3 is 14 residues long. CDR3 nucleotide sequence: TGTGCCAGTAGTCTGGGGCTTGACTCCTACGAGCAGTACTTC. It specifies CASSLGLDSYEQYF.

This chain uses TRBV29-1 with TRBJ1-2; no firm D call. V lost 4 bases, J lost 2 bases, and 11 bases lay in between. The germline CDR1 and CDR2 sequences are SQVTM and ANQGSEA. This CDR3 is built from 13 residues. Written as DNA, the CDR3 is TGCAGCGTTGGTCACAATCCCAACTATGGCTACACCTTC. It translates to CSVGHNPNYGYTF.

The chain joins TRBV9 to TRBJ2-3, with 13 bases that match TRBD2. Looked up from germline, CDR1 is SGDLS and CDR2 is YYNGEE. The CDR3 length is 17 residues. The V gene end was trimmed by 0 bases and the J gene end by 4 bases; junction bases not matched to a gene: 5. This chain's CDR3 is CASSVGTSGRGADTQYF. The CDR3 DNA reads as TGTGCCAGCAGCGTAGGGACTAGCGGGAGAGGCGCAGATACGCAGTATTTT.

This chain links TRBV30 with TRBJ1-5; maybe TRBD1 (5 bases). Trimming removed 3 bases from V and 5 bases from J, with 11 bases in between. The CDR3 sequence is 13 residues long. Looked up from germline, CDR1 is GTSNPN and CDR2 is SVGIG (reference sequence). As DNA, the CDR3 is TGTGCCTGGAGCTATGGGGGGGATCAGCCCCAGCATTTT. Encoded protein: CAWSYGGDQPQHF.

CDR3 loop: CAWSGTRREPQHF. The CDR3 DNA is TGTGCCTGGAGTGGCACAAGGAGGGAGCCCCAGCATTTT. V is TRBV30 and J is TRBJ1-5; D ambiguous. V was pared by 1 base and J by 8 bases, with 12 bases between. CDR1 is GTSNPN and CDR2 is SVGIG in the germline V gene (reference sequence). The CDR3 has 13 amino acids.